The 5 T cell receptor beta chains presented below share a single source sample, sequenced in a study of CD8+CD57+ T cells in acquired aplastic anemia. Genomic DNA was employed as the template in profiling TCR beta VDJ and CDR3. TCRdb fed the reads into MiXCR, producing one record per CDR3 protein. The sample yields 150,000 to 200,000 distinct CDR3 sequences, more than 45% seen once. Flow cytometry had shown expanded CD8+CD57+ cells in the patients chosen for sequencing. The sequenced material came from sorted CD4+, CD8+, or CD8+CD57+ T cells (not recorded which) from PBMCs. The receptors derive from a human donor with aplastic anemia.

This clonotype has ten or more counts. The chain joins TRBV2 to TRBJ2-7; the D is unclear. CDR3 length: 14 residues. In germline, CDR1 is SNHLY, CDR2 FYNNEI. V lost 7 bases and J 2 bases, leaving 15 bases between the germline ends. CDR3 protein: CASKETQMTYEQYF. The CDR3 DNA reads TGTGCCAGCAAGGAGACCCAGATGACCTACGAGCAGTACTTC.

This sequence joins TRBV7-6 and TRBJ2-1; D possibly matches TRBD1 or TRBD2 (5 bases each). This CDR3 has 14 residues. CDR1 and CDR2 (germline): SGHVS, FNYEAQ. V lost 5 bases and J lost 5, with 13 bases in between. The CDR3 here is CASSPEMGDNEQFF. In nucleotides, the CDR3 is TGTGCCAGCAGCCCCGAGATGGGGGACAATGAGCAGTTCTTC.

This clonotype showed up many times. The chain combines TRBV7-2 with TRBJ1-1, with a tentative D call TRBD1 (5 bases). The CDR3 runs to 17 residues. The ends were cut back, 0 bases at V and 1 base at J, with 15 bases in the middle. Germline V lookup: CDR1 SGHTA, CDR2 FQGNSA. The chain's CDR3 is CASSLAPYWGGNTEAFF. The CDR3 DNA reads as TGTGCCAGCAGCTTAGCCCCATATTGGGGGGGGAACACTGAAGCTTTCTTT.

The chain recombines TRBV7-8 with TRBJ2-7, with 10 bases that match TRBD2. This CDR3 region has 15 residues. Germline CDR1 and CDR2: SGHVS and FQNEAQ. Trimming removed 3 bases from V and 1 base from J; junction bases left unmatched: 3. The CDR3 loop reads CASSFSGGPSYEQYF. CDR3 coding DNA: TGTGCCAGCAGCTTTAGCGGGGGGCCTTCCTACGAGCAGTACTTC.

V and J are TRBV20-1 and TRBJ2-1; 10 bases line up with TRBD2. This CDR3 spans 18 amino acids. V shed 0 bases and J 5 bases; nucleotides not matched to a gene: 13. Per the germline V gene, CDR1 is DFQATT and CDR2 is SNEGSKA (reference sequence). The CDR3 sequence is CSAREGVFGLAVNNEQFF. CDR3 nucleotide sequence: TGCAGTGCTAGAGAGGGCGTCTTCGGACTAGCGGTAAACAATGAGCAGTTCTTC.